Presented here are 9 T cell receptor beta chains from one specimen sequenced in a study of response to subunit inactivated influenza vaccine. TCRdb re-analysed the RT-PCR reads in MiXCR, keeping a single row per CDR3 protein. The data hold approximately 680,000 distinct CDR3 sequences, with about 15% observed a single time. Sample: PBMCs from blood, taken roughly 13 days after vaccination. Receptor source: a man aged 50 to 60 who received an inactivated influenza vaccine.

The V and J genes are TRBV4-2 and TRBJ2-3; 7 nucleotides line up with TRBD2. CDR1 and CDR2 (germline): LGHNA, YNFKEQ. Trimming removed 5 bases from V and 2 bases from J; junction bases left unmatched: 13. This CDR3 region has 17 residues. The chain's CDR3 is CASSLGNLAGLTDTQYF. Here the CDR3 DNA reads TGTGCCAGCAGCTTAGGTAACTTAGCGGGTCTCACAGATACGCAGTATTTT.

There are a few counts of this clonotype. The chain has TRBV15 and TRBJ2-7, with a possible D match to TRBD1 (5 bases). The CDR3 extends over 13 amino acids. V was cut by 5 bases and J by 3 bases, with 11 bases left in between. Germline V lookup: CDR1 LNHNV, CDR2 YYDKDF (reference sequence). This CDR3 is CATSPGLFYEQYF. In nucleotides, the CDR3 is TGTGCCACCAGCCCAGGGTTATTCTACGAGCAGTACTTC.

The chain combines TRBV6-1 with TRBJ2-1; the D is unclear. Trimming removed 10 bases at V and 2 bases at J, with 15 bases between. This CDR3 is built from 14 residues. Germline values: CDR1 MNHNS, CDR2 SASEGT. Written as DNA, the CDR3 is TGTGCCACCCAACCGAGAGGCCCCTACAATGAGCAGTTCTTC. Translating gives CATQPRGPYNEQFF.

This clonotype occurred a few times. This chain joins TRBV12-3 or TRBV12-4 and TRBJ2-2; the D is unclear. The CDR3 covers 16 residues. Trimming stripped 5 bases from V and 8 bases from J, with 21 bases between. The DNA for the CDR3 is TGTGCCAGCAGTCCCTCCCCCGGGCCAGGCATTGGGGAGCTGTTTTTT. Translating it yields CASSPSPGPGIGELFF.

There are a few counts of this clonotype. J is TRBJ1-2 and V is TRBV6-5; no firm D call. CDR1 is MNHEY, CDR2 SVGAGI, per germline. The CDR3 has 14 amino acids. V was pared by 0 bases and J by 4 bases, with 9 bases between. As DNA, the CDR3 is TGTGCCAGCAGTTACTCGTGGGTCGCCTATGGCTACACCTTC. It is translated as CASSYSWVAYGYTF.

This clonotype was detected only a few times. The chain employs TRBV18 and TRBJ2-5, with D tentatively TRBD1 (6 bases). V was trimmed by 2 bases and J by 3 bases, leaving 7 bases between them. Germline CDR1 is KGHSH and CDR2 is LQKENI. The CDR3 has 13 residues. CDR3 amino acids: CASSPNREETQYF. The CDR3 nucleotides are TGTGCCAGCTCACCAAACAGGGAAGAGACCCAGTACTTC.

The chain combines TRBV7-2 with TRBJ2-3; D gene unclear. The germline CDR1 and CDR2 sequences are SGHTA and FQGNSA. The CDR3 loop spans 13 amino acids. Trimming cost V 5 bases and J 7 bases, with 13 bases left between them. CDR3 nucleotides: TGTGCCAGCAGCCCCAGCAGGTGGAATACGCAGTATTTT. Its translation: CASSPSRWNTQYF.

This rearrangement joins TRBV18 to TRBJ2-5; 9 bases match TRBD1. CDR3 length: 16 amino acids. Losses at the gene ends were 0 bases for V and 7 bases for J; bases not matched to a gene: 9. CDR1 KGHSH and CDR2 LQKENI come from the germline V gene. Here the CDR3 reads CASSPPTGTGSGTQYF. DNA of the CDR3: TGTGCCAGCTCACCACCTACCGGGACAGGGTCGGGGACCCAGTACTTC.

The chain joins TRBV5-1 to TRBJ2-1; 15 bases are shared with TRBD2. V lost 3 bases, J lost 4 bases, and 11 bases stayed unmatched. Germline CDR1 reads SGHRS; CDR2 reads YFSETQ. The CDR3 is made up of 19 amino acids. The CDR3 here is CASSSGLAGGPNIYNEQFF. The DNA for the CDR3 is TGCGCCAGCAGCTCTGGACTAGCGGGAGGGCCAAATATTTACAATGAGCAGTTCTTC.